This TCR beta chain was recovered during a study of blood T cell repertoires in COVID-19. Study at large: Spain, Italy and the United States supplied samples that represented acute and convalescent COVID-19.

Points on this clone: At the DNA level, this CDR3 is encoded by other sequences in the same sample as well.

Per the original data handling: By means of reference gene primer amplification, nucleated cell counts were estimated. Here immunoSEQ multiplex PCR was the method, and the copy in TCRdb shows in-frame clones only, minus some. From that table come the V and J calls and clone size; the DNA was used to work out D and trimming. The sample carries 250,000 to 300,000 clones, 86% recorded once. The CDR3 contains 14 residues. V shed 2 bases and J shed 3 bases, with 8 bases lying between them. Germline CDR1 is KGHSH and CDR2 is LQKENI. The receptor was isolated from a man aged 18 to 35 with active or convalescent COVID-19. Sequencing was done on a sample of peripheral blood. The V and J genes are TRBV18 and TRBJ1-5; D not certain. The CDR3 protein is CASSPESFNQPQHF. The CDR3 bases are TGTGCCAGCTCACCAGAGTCCTTCAATCAGCCCCAGCATTTT.